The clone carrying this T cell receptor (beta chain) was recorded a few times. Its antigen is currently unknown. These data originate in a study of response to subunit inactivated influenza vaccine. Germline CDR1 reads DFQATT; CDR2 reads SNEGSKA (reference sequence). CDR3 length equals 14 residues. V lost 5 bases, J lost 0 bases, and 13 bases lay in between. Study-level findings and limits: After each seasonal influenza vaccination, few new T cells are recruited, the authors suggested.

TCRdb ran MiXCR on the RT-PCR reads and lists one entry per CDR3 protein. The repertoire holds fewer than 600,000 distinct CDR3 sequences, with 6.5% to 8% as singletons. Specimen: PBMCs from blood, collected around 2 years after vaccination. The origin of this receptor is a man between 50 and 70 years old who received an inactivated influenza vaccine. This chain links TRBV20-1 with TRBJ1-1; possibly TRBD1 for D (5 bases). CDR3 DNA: TGCAGTGCTTATCCGGGACGGCTGAACACTGAAGCTTTCTTT. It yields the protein CSAYPGRLNTEAFF.